One sample yielded the 29 T cell receptor beta chains listed below, sequenced in a study of blood T cell repertoires in COVID-19 (dated by TCRdb to about 2020). Preparation of the library involved the immunoSEQ multiplex PCR assay. TCRdb holds this immuneACCESS table with in-frame rearrangements only. Some clones are missing; in checked studies, unresolved V genes explain under half, and the rest has no known cause. The sample data list under 250,000 clones, and roughly nine tenths of these were observed just once. The top ten clones comprise over 0.75% of the sample. The sequencing input was peripheral blood. The receptors here all came from a man in his fifties or sixties with COVID-19, enrolled during active disease.

The chain employs TRBV7-3 and TRBJ2-1; D is possibly TRBD2 (6 bases). V was shortened by 4 bases and J by 7 bases, with 17 bases between the two germline ends. The CDR3 contains 15 residues. From germline, CDR1 is SGHTA and CDR2 FQGTGA. The CDR3 loop is CASSSTGDQRNEQFF. The CDR3 DNA reads TGTGCCAGCAGCTCCACGGGGGATCAACGGAATGAGCAGTTCTTC.

The chain couples TRBV3-1 (or the pseudogene TRBV3-2) to TRBJ2-1, with 15 bases lining up with TRBD2. Germline loops: CDR1 LGHDT, CDR2 YNNKEL (reference sequence). The V segment lost 6 bases and the J segment 4 bases; nucleotides outside the gene matches: 4. The CDR3 length is 16 residues. The CDR3 DNA sequence: TGTGCCAGCAGACGGACTAGCGGGGGGGAATACAATGAGCAGTTCTTC. This codes for CASRRTSGGEYNEQFF.

Written as DNA, the CDR3 is TGTGCCAGCAGCCTCGGAGACAGGTTATCTAATGAAAAACTGTTTTTT. As protein: CASSLGDRLSNEKLFF. The chain couples TRBV3-1 (or the pseudogene TRBV3-2) to TRBJ1-4, with D tentatively TRBD1 (6 bases). Germline-derived CDR1 and CDR2 are LGHDT and YNNKEL (reference sequence). Trimming stripped 4 bases from V and 3 bases from J, with 15 bases between. The CDR3 totals 16 residues.

This sequence joins TRBV28 and TRBJ2-7, with D maybe TRBD2 (6 bases). Trimming left V 4 bases short and J 1 base short, with 11 bases between. Per the germline V gene, CDR1 is MDHEN and CDR2 is SYDVKM. The CDR3 consists of 14 residues. CDR3 amino acids: CASSWVAESYEQYF. CDR3 sequence (DNA): TGTGCCAGCAGTTGGGTAGCGGAGTCCTACGAGCAGTACTTC.

This rearrangement joins TRBV6-5 to TRBJ1-1, with no clear D. Germline CDR1 MNHEY, CDR2 SVGAGI. V was trimmed by 7 bases and J by 1 base, leaving 13 bases between them. The CDR3 extends over 14 amino acids. The CDR3 DNA reads as TGTGCCAGCATTTCCTTTTCCCGGAACACTGAAGCTTTCTTT. It translates to CASISFSRNTEAFF.

The chain has TRBV2 and TRBJ1-4; D is perhaps TRBD1 (6 bases). V lost 0 bases, J lost 7 bases, and 15 bases lay in between. Germline V gives CDR1 SNHLY, CDR2 FYNNEI. The CDR3 has 16 residues. In nucleotides, the CDR3 is TGTGCCAGCAGTGAAGCAGGGAGTGGACAGTCTGAAAAACTGTTTTTT. It yields the protein CASSEAGSGQSEKLFF. Based on the CDR3 plus reference TRBV2 and TRBJ1-4, the full variable domain is EPEVTQTPSHQVTQMGQEVILRCVPISNHLYFYWYRQILGQKVEFLVSFYNNEISEKSEIFDDQFSVERPDGSNFTLKIRSTKLEDSAMYFCASSEAGSGQSEKLFFGSGTQLSVL.

The chain joins TRBV5-1 to TRBJ2-1; 8 positions agree with TRBD1. V lost 0 bases, J lost 4 bases, and 3 bases stayed unmatched. Germline-derived CDR1 and CDR2 are SGHRS and YFSETQ. The CDR3 contains 15 residues. The CDR3 loop is CASSLAGTGYNEQFF. CDR3 nucleotide sequence: TGCGCCAGCAGCTTGGCCGGGACAGGTTACAATGAGCAGTTCTTC.

This clone was observed a single time. CDR3 protein: CASSLTGATYGYTF. The CDR3 DNA follows: TGTGCCAGCAGCTTAACAGGGGCGACCTATGGCTACACCTTC. The V call is TRBV7-9, the J call TRBJ1-2, with 7 bases that match TRBD1. Germline values: CDR1 SEHNR, CDR2 FQNEAQ (reference sequence). Unmatched junction bases numbered 4, after V lost 2 bases and J lost 4 bases. The CDR3 is made up of 14 amino acids.

J is TRBJ2-7 and V is TRBV7-8, with TRBD1 matching 11 bases. The CDR3 length is 17 residues. With 1 base clipped from V and 3 bases from J, the junction kept 8 bases outside the gene matches. Germline CDR1 SGHVS, CDR2 FQNEAQ. The CDR3 nucleotides read TGTGCCAGCAGCTTAGGGGCCCCCGGGACAGGGGGCTACGAGCAGTACTTC. Protein: CASSLGAPGTGGYEQYF.

The chain is built from TRBV6-5 and TRBJ2-7; 8 bases line up with TRBD1. Trimming took 2 bases from V and 4 from J; bases not matched to a gene: 4. Germline CDR1 is MNHEY and CDR2 is SVGAGI. The CDR3 is made up of 14 amino acids. CDR3 DNA sequence: TGTGCCAGCAGTTACGGAAGACAGGGGTACGAGCAGTACTTC. Encoded protein: CASSYGRQGYEQYF.

This chain uses TRBV4-1 with TRBJ2-4; D is ambiguous. CDR1 and CDR2 (germline): MGHRA, YSYEKL. CDR3 length: 16 residues. V was cut by 0 bases and J by 3 bases, with 12 bases left in between. CDR3 in amino acids: CASSQDMERGKNIQYF. The CDR3 region has the DNA TGCGCCAGCAGCCAAGATATGGAGCGCGGCAAAAACATTCAGTACTTC.

This clone was picked up one time. The J gene is TRBJ2-7, the V gene TRBV5-4; unclear D gene. Trimming removed 2 bases from V and 7 bases from J, with 13 bases in between. CDR3 size: 13 residues. Germline CDR1 reads SGHNT; CDR2 reads YYREEE (reference sequence). CDR3 protein: CASSFAASREQYF. For the CDR3, the DNA is TGTGCCAGCAGCTTTGCGGCTTCGAGGGAGCAGTACTTC.

The V call is TRBV7-9, the J call TRBJ2-7; possibly TRBD1 for D (5 bases). The CDR3 length is 17 residues. Germline V lookup: CDR1 SEHNR, CDR2 FQNEAQ (reference sequence). V dropped 0 bases and J dropped 2 bases, with 17 bases sitting between them. CDR3 residues: CASSLAIAEPQAYEQYF. In DNA form, the CDR3 reads TGTGCCAGCAGCTTAGCGATTGCCGAACCACAGGCCTACGAGCAGTACTTC.

The CDR3 region is CASSFGGLAGGAADTQYF. The CDR3 nucleotides read TGCGCCAGCAGCTTCGGAGGACTAGCGGGGGGGGCCGCAGATACGCAGTATTTT. This chain links TRBV5-1 with TRBJ2-3; TRBD2 aligns across 15 bases. The CDR3 covers 18 residues. Trimming cost V 2 bases and J 4 bases; bases outside gene matches: 8. Germline V gene sequence: CDR1 SGHRS, CDR2 YFSETQ.

This chain links TRBV5-1 with TRBJ1-1, with 9 bases fitting TRBD1. The junction had 4 bases not matched to a gene; V was cut back by 2 bases and J by 5 bases. Germline V CDR1 and CDR2: SGHRS, YFSETQ. The CDR3 has 14 amino acids. The CDR3 loop reads CASSFQDRGTEAFF. In DNA form, the CDR3 reads TGCGCCAGCAGCTTCCAGGACAGGGGTACTGAAGCTTTCTTT.

The chain employs TRBV5-1 and TRBJ2-3; D perhaps matches TRBD2 (6 bases). V lost 3 bases to trimming and J lost 1 base, with 15 bases between them. The germline CDR1 and CDR2 sequences are SGHRS and YFSETQ. CDR3 length: 16 residues. The CDR3 DNA is TGCGCCAGCAGCTGGGTTGGTCAGCGGGGCACAGATACGCAGTATTTT. Amino acids: CASSWVGQRGTDTQYF. Together with reference TRBV5-1 and TRBJ2-3, the CDR3 gives the full variable domain: KAGVTQTPRYLIKTRGQQVTLSCSPISGHRSVSWYQQTPGQGLQFLFEYFSETQRNKGNFPGRFSGRQFSNSRSEMNVSTLELGDSALYLCASSWVGQRGTDTQYFGPGTRLTVL.

The genes are TRBV19 and TRBJ2-7; D unclear. The germline V gene has CDR1 LNHDA and CDR2 SQIVND (reference sequence). V was cut by 4 bases and J by 1 base, with 11 bases left in between. CDR3 length equals 14 residues. The DNA for the CDR3 is TGTGCCAGTAGTAGGCTGATACCTTCCTACGAGCAGTACTTC. It yields the protein CASSRLIPSYEQYF.

V is TRBV9 and J is TRBJ1-5; tentative D call: TRBD1 (6 bases). The CDR3 is made up of 13 amino acids. From germline, CDR1 is SGDLS and CDR2 YYNGEE. Trimming removed 3 bases at V and 7 bases at J, with 11 bases between. The CDR3 DNA sequence: TGTGCCAGCAGCGCTACAGGGAACCAGCCCCAGCATTTT. It is translated as CASSATGNQPQHF. The complete variable domain, with remaining parts taken from reference TRBV9 and TRBJ1-5, reads DSGVTQTPKHLITATGQRVTLRCSPRSGDLSVYWYQQSLDQGLQFLIQYYNGEERAKGNILERFSAQQFPDLHSELNLSSLELGDSALYFCASSATGNQPQHFGDGTRLSIL.

The CDR3: CASSPLKQGLNTEAFF. The CDR3 bases are TGTGCCAGCTCACCGCTAAAACAGGGATTGAACACTGAAGCTTTCTTT. V is TRBV18 and J is TRBJ1-1; a possible D gene is TRBD1 (6 bases). V lost 3 bases and J lost 0, with 14 bases in between. This CDR3 contains 16 residues. Germline assignment: CDR1 KGHSH and CDR2 LQKENI.

The chain has TRBV27 and TRBJ2-1; 10 bases agree with TRBD2. J was trimmed by 0 bases and V by 5 bases; bases with no gene match: 7. Germline V gives CDR1 MNHEY, CDR2 SMNVEV (reference sequence). This CDR3 has 17 residues. Written as DNA, the CDR3 is TGTGCCAGCAGTGCGACTAGCGGGCCGAGCTCCTACAATGAGCAGTTCTTC. Protein: CASSATSGPSSYNEQFF.

The chain uses TRBV23-1 and TRBJ2-2, with D possibly TRBD2 on 5 matching bases. TRBV23-1 is sorted into the ORF group, with uncertain function. The CDR3 runs 17 residues. Trimming shortened V by 3 bases and J by 4 bases, and 18 bases separated the two germline ends. CDR3 region: CASSHPGFRGSTGELFF. In DNA, the CDR3 is TGCGCCAGCAGTCATCCGGGCTTTCGAGGGAGCACCGGGGAGCTGTTTTTT.

The DNA for the CDR3 is TGTGCCAGCAGCTCATTGGAAGCTTTCTTT. It codes for CASSSLEAFF. This chain connects TRBV7-9 to TRBJ1-1; D gene unclear. Per germline, CDR1 SEHNR and CDR2 FQNEAQ (reference sequence). CDR3 length: 10 amino acids. V lost 4 bases and J lost 8, with 5 bases in between.

This clone was observed a few times. CDR3: CSAKSRVGGNTIYF. For the CDR3, the DNA is TGCAGCGCCAAATCGCGGGTGGGTGGAAACACCATATATTTT. This chain connects TRBV29-1 to TRBJ1-3; the D is unclear. V lost 7 bases, J lost 3 bases, and 16 bases lay in between. The germline V gene encodes CDR1 SQVTM and CDR2 ANQGSEA. The CDR3 runs 14 residues.

This clone was seen only once. This chain connects TRBV11-2 to TRBJ2-1; D might be TRBD1 (5 bases). The CDR3 covers 14 residues. The V gene lost 3 bases and the J gene lost 6 bases, with 12 bases spanning the gap. Germline assignment: CDR1 SGHAT and CDR2 FQNNGV. CDR3: CASSFRAGANEQFF. DNA of the CDR3: TGTGCCAGCAGCTTCAGGGCAGGCGCCAATGAGCAGTTCTTC.

The rearrangement joins TRBV28 to TRBJ1-2; TRBD1 agrees at 7 bases. This CDR3 has 15 residues. CDR1 is MDHEN and CDR2 is SYDVKM in the germline V gene. The ends lost 5 bases at V and 8 bases at J; junction bases unmatched: 14. The CDR3 nucleotides read TGTGCCAGCAGTGCAATCCGACACAGGGGAGTGGGCTACACCTTC. Protein product: CASSAIRHRGVGYTF.

J is TRBJ2-3 and V is TRBV5-8; 8 bases agree with TRBD1. J was trimmed by 4 bases and V by 1 base; bases with no gene match: 8. The CDR3 is 16 amino acids. In germline, CDR1 is SGHTS, CDR2 YDEGEE. The CDR3 is CASSLFRAGGADTQYF. For the CDR3, the DNA is TGTGCCAGCAGCTTGTTTAGGGCAGGGGGCGCAGATACGCAGTATTTT.

J is TRBJ2-2 and V is TRBV5-1; the match to TRBD1 covers 10 bases. The CDR3 length is 17 residues. The V and J ends lost 4 bases and 5 bases, in that order; junction bases with no gene match: 11. From germline, CDR1 is SGHRS and CDR2 YFSETQ. CDR3 nucleotides: TGCGCCAGCAGCAATCGACAGGGGGCGCTTACGACCGGGGAGCTGTTTTTT. Translating it yields CASSNRQGALTTGELFF.

This clone appeared a single time. The chain is built from TRBV2 and TRBJ1-4, with 7 bases identical to TRBD1. The CDR3 spans 14 residues. Trimming cost V 7 bases and J 8 bases; bases outside gene matches: 10. Germline CDR1 and CDR2: SNHLY and FYNNEI. CDR3 DNA: TGTGCCAGCAAATCTCAGGGGGTAAGGGAAAAACTGTTTTTT. Translated, it gives CASKSQGVREKLFF.

The rearrangement joins TRBV2 to TRBJ1-2; D is possibly TRBD1 (6 bases). V lost 5 bases and J lost 5, with 18 bases in between. The CDR3 is made up of 15 amino acids. Germline values: CDR1 SNHLY, CDR2 FYNNEI. This chain's CDR3 is CASSREGQGGYGYTF. CDR3 bases: TGTGCCAGCAGTAGGGAGGGACAAGGGGGTTATGGCTACACCTTC.